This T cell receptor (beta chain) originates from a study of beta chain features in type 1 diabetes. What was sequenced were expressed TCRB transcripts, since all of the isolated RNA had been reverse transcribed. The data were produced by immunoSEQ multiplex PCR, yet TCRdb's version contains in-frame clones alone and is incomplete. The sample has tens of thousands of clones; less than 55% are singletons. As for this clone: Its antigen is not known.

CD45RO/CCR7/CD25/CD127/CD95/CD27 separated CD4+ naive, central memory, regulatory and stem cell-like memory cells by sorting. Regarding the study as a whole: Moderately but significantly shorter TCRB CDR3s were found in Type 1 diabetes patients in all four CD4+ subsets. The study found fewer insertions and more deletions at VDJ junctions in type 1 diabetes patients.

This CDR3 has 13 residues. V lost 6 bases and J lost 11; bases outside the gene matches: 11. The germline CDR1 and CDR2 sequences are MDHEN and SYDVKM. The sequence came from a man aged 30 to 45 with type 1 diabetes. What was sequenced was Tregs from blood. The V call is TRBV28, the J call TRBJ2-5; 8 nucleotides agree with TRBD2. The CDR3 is CASSPDVGGEQYF. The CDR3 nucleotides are TGTGCCAGCAGCCCCGACGTCGGGGGGGAGCAGTACTTC.